This TCR beta chain was observed in a study of T cell responses to AZD1222 COVID-19 vaccine. V was pared by 4 bases and J by 5 bases, with 6 bases of the junction left unmatched. Looked up from germline, CDR1 is MGHRA and CDR2 is YSYEKL. CDR3 size: 16 residues. Repertoires were generated with immunoSEQ multiplex PCR, while TCRdb's copy carries only in-frame clones and drops some. The sample contains 150,000 or so clones, more than 85% of which appear only once. The input for sequencing was peripheral blood, taken on day 0 of AZD1222 vaccination. The rearrangement links TRBV4-1 to TRBJ1-6; 9 nucleotides match TRBD1. The TCR was taken from an adult in good health. The CDR3: CASSRRTGVDNSPLHF. The CDR3 DNA reads as TGCGCCAGCAGCCGGCGGACAGGGGTAGATAATTCACCCCTCCACTTT.